A single sample is the source of the 15 T cell receptor beta chains below, sequenced in a study of control samples from healthy donors and cancer patients (dated by TCRdb to about 2020). The library relied on the immunoSEQ multiplex PCR assay. TCRdb carries this immuneACCESS record with in-frame sequences only. Its versions omit some clonotypes, under half of them owing to an unresolved V gene in the studies checked, with the rest unexplained. In all, the sample holds more than 60,000 clones, and 90% of those were seen once. The ten largest clones capture 6% of the sample. The sample consisted of PBMCs. The source is a man in his sixties with colorectal cancer.

The chain carries TRBV3-1 (or the pseudogene TRBV3-2) and TRBJ1-6; D remains ambiguous. The germline V gene has CDR1 LGHDT and CDR2 YNNKEL (reference sequence). The CDR3 has 17 residues. Trimming took off 1 base at V and 0 bases at J, with 10 bases between the two ends. The CDR3 coding sequence is TGTGCCAGCAGCCAAGCACAGTCTCGCTCCTATAATTCACCCCTCCACTTT. Its protein product is CASSQAQSRSYNSPLHF.

The V and J genes are TRBV11-3 and TRBJ2-3; TRBD1 matches at 10 bases. V was clipped by 5 bases and J by 5 bases; unmatched bases: 7. CDR3 length: 15 amino acids. Germline CDR1 SGHNT, CDR2 YENEEA. CDR3 DNA sequence: TGTGCCAGCAGCCGTCGACAGGGGGCAGGAGATACGCAGTATTTT. This encodes CASSRRQGAGDTQYF.

The chain links TRBV5-5 to TRBJ2-7; TRBD1 aligns across 7 bases. Germline trimming cut 2 bases from V and 2 bases from J; bases unmatched to any gene: 4. The CDR3 sequence is 14 residues long. The germline V gene has CDR1 SGHKS and CDR2 YYEKEE (reference sequence). CDR3 protein: CASSLQGTPYEQYF. The CDR3 DNA reads TGTGCCAGCAGCTTACAGGGGACCCCCTACGAGCAGTACTTC.

The CDR3 DNA reads as TGTGCCAGCAGCCTCCCCTGGACAGCGGACACTGAAGCTTTCTTT. Translated: CASSLPWTADTEAFF. The V call is TRBV5-4, the J call TRBJ1-1; D might be TRBD1 (6 bases). This CDR3 spans 15 amino acids. The germline V gene encodes CDR1 SGHNT and CDR2 YYREEE (reference sequence). Trimming shortened V by 4 bases and J by 3 bases, and 16 bases separated the two germline ends.

The gene calls are TRBV19 and TRBJ2-1; tentatively, D is TRBD1 (6 bases). CDR1 is LNHDA and CDR2 is SQIVND in the germline V gene (reference sequence). The ends were cut back, 6 bases at V and 10 bases at J, with 10 bases in the middle. CDR3 size: 11 residues. The CDR3 DNA reads TGTGCCAGTAGCTCCGGACAGGAGCAGTTCTTC. It is translated as CASSSGQEQFF.

The gene calls are TRBV12-3 or TRBV12-4 and TRBJ2-7, with 7 nucleotides matching TRBD2. CDR3 length: 13 residues. With V trimmed by 4 bases and J by 6 bases, 6 bases remained unmatched. CDR3 nucleotide sequence: TGTGCCAGCAGTTCAGCGGGGCGGGGCGAGCAGTACTTC. Translating it yields CASSSAGRGEQYF.

The rearrangement links TRBV19 to TRBJ2-2, with D unresolved. CDR1 is LNHDA and CDR2 is SQIVND in the germline V gene (reference sequence). Trimming removed 4 bases from V and 2 bases from J, with 8 bases in between. The CDR3 loop spans 14 amino acids. The CDR3: CASSKGSNTGELFF. The DNA of the CDR3 is TGTGCCAGTAGTAAGGGCTCCAACACCGGGGAGCTGTTTTTT.

The chain couples TRBV28 to TRBJ1-4; no reliable D call. Germline V gene data show CDR1 as MDHEN and CDR2 as SYDVKM. V dropped 5 bases and J dropped 3 bases, with 13 bases sitting between them. The CDR3 contains 15 residues. The CDR3 is CASSVHKLSNEKLFF. In DNA form, the CDR3 reads TGTGCCAGCAGTGTCCACAAGCTTTCTAATGAAAAACTGTTTTTT.

The genes are TRBV5-8 and TRBJ1-4; D is unresolved. V dropped 4 bases and J dropped 8 bases, with 12 bases sitting between them. This CDR3 region has 13 residues. Germline V gene data show CDR1 as SGHTS and CDR2 as YDEGEE. The CDR3 here is CASSPAVREKLFF. The CDR3 nucleotides are TGTGCCAGCAGCCCCGCGGTTAGGGAAAAACTGTTTTTT.

This clone was recorded once. The chain is built from TRBV7-2 and TRBJ1-2; no firm D call. Trimming removed 3 bases at V and 6 bases at J, with 8 bases between. This CDR3 is 12 amino acids long. Germline assignment: CDR1 SGHTA and CDR2 FQGNSA. DNA for the CDR3: TGTGCCAGCAGCTTCGAGGCCCATGGCTACACCTTC. It encodes CASSFEAHGYTF.

Here the CDR3 reads CASGTGYEQYF. The CDR3 DNA follows: TGCGCCAGCGGGACAGGGTACGAGCAGTACTTC. The rearrangement uses TRBV10-1 and TRBJ2-7; 9 bases align to TRBD1. With V trimmed by 8 bases and J by 4 bases, 0 bases remained unmatched. This CDR3 has 11 residues. Germline V gene lookup returns CDR1 WNHNN and CDR2 SYGVQD (reference sequence).

The count of this clone is one. The rearrangement joins TRBV19 to TRBJ1-1; D not certain. Germline V gives CDR1 LNHDA, CDR2 SQIVND (reference sequence). The germline V and J ends were trimmed by 6 bases and 0 bases, with 8 bases remaining between them. CDR3 length: 13 residues. CDR3 loop: CASRRRLNTEAFF. CDR3 bases: TGTGCCAGTAGACGACGGTTGAACACTGAAGCTTTCTTT.

Here the CDR3 DNA reads TGCAGTGCGAGTCACAGGGTGAATGAGCAGTTCTTC. As protein: CSASHRVNEQFF. The V gene is TRBV20-1, the J gene TRBJ2-1, with D possibly being TRBD1 (6 bases). Trimming cost V 6 bases and J 7 bases, with 13 bases left between them. Germline V gene sequence: CDR1 DFQATT, CDR2 SNEGSKA (reference sequence). The length of the CDR3 is 12 residues.

This chain joins TRBV28 and TRBJ2-3; possible D gene TRBD2, 6 bases. Germline V lookup: CDR1 MDHEN, CDR2 SYDVKM. This CDR3 has 14 amino acids. Between the trimmed V and J ends, which lost 2 bases and 2 bases, there was a span of 8 bases. CDR3 sequence reads: CASSLGGDTDTQYF. The CDR3 coding sequence is TGTGCCAGCAGTTTAGGAGGGGACACAGATACGCAGTATTTT. Drawing the rest from reference TRBV28 and TRBJ2-3, the complete variable domain is DVKVTQSSRYLVKRTGEKVFLECVQDMDHENMFWYRQDPGLGLRLIYFSYDVKMKEKGDIPEGYSVSREKKERFSLILESASTNQTSMYLCASSLGGDTDTQYFGPGTRLTVL.

CDR3 sequence: CASSAPIYEQYF. The CDR3 DNA reads as TGCGCCAGCAGCGCTCCAATTTACGAGCAGTACTTC. The chain has TRBV10-1 and TRBJ2-7; D unclear. The ends were cut back, 6 bases at V and 4 bases at J, with 10 bases in the middle. The CDR3 spans 12 residues. Per germline, CDR1 WNHNN and CDR2 SYGVQD (reference sequence).